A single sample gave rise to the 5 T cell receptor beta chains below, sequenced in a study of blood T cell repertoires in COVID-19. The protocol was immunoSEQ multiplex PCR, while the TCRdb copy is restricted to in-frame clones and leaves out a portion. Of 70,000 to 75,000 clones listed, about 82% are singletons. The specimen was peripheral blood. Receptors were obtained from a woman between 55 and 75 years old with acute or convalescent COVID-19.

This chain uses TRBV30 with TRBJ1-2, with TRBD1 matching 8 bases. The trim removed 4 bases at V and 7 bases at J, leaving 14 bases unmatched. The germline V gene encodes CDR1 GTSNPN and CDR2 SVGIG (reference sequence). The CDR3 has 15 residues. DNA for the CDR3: TGTGCCTGGATCCGTTTGACAGGGGATTTACGTGGCTACACCTTC. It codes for CAWIRLTGDLRGYTF.

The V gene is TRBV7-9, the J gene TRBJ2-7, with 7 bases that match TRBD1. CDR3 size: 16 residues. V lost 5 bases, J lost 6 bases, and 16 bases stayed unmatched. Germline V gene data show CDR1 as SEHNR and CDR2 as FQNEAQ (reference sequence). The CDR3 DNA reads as TGTGCCAGCAGCCCGCAAACAGGGGTGGCTGTTTCCGAGCAGTACTTC. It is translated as CASSPQTGVAVSEQYF.

In DNA form, the CDR3 reads TGTGCCAGCGGGATTAACTATGGCTACACCTTC. Residues: CASGINYGYTF. The chain couples TRBV19 to TRBJ1-2; D uncertain. The CDR3 has 11 amino acids. Germline values: CDR1 LNHDA, CDR2 SQIVND (reference sequence). Trimming left V 9 bases short and J 1 base short, with 6 bases between. The full variable domain, its missing parts supplied by reference TRBV19 and TRBJ1-2, is DGGITQSPKYLFRKEGQNVTLSCEQNLNHDAMYWYRQDPGQGLRLIYYSQIVNDFQKGDIAEGYSVSREKKESFPLTVTSAQKNPTAFYLCASGINYGYTFGSGTRLTVV.

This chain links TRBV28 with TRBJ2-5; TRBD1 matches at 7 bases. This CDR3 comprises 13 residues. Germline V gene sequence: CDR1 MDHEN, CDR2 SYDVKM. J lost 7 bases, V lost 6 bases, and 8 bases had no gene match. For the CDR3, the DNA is TGTGCCAGCAGAATGGGACAGAGGGGGACCCAGTACTTC. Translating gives CASRMGQRGTQYF.

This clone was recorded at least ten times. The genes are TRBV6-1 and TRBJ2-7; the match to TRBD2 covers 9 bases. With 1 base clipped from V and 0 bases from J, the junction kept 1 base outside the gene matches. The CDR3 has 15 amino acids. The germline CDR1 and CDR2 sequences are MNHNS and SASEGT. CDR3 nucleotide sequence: TGTGCCAGCAGTGAAGAGACTAGCGGCTCCTACGAGCAGTACTTC. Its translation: CASSEETSGSYEQYF.